Below, 22 T cell receptor beta chains from the same sample are listed, as sequenced in a study of patients and donors after allogeneic stem cell transplantation. TCRdb reprocessed the RT-PCR reads with MiXCR, giving one entry per CDR3 protein. The profile shows 390,000 or so distinct CDR3 sequences, 16% of them singletons. Sequencing was done on a sample of blood, either unsorted or a sorted T cell fraction (not recorded which). The receptors stem from a human donor who was either an allogeneic HSCT recipient or a stem cell or donor lymphocyte infusion donor (not recorded which). It is not recorded whose cells these are; they may come from a transplant donor.

This chain joins TRBV15 and TRBJ2-1; a possible D gene is TRBD1 (5 bases). The CDR3 covers 13 residues. Germline lookup yields CDR1 LNHNV and CDR2 YYDKDF (reference sequence). V lost 2 bases to trimming and J lost 6 bases, with 8 bases between them. CDR3 DNA: TGTGCCACCAGCAGACAGGGTGGCAATGAGCAGTTCTTC. This gives the protein CATSRQGGNEQFF.

The chain joins TRBV6-1 to TRBJ1-5; 10 nucleotides match TRBD1. CDR3 length equals 16 residues. The V gene's germline CDR1 is MNHNS and CDR2 SASEGT. The junction had 7 bases not matched to a gene; V was cut back by 6 bases and J by 2 bases. CDR3 protein: CASSRTGGQGNQPQHF. The CDR3 DNA is TGTGCCAGCAGCCGGACAGGGGGTCAGGGCAATCAGCCCCAGCATTTT.

This clonotype has a single count. The chain couples TRBV20-1 to TRBJ2-5, with D perhaps being TRBD1 or TRBD2 (5 bases each). V was cut by 4 bases and J by 2 bases, with 11 bases left in between. The CDR3 runs 13 residues. CDR1 and CDR2 from the germline V gene are DFQATT and SNEGSKA (reference sequence). CDR3 DNA: TGCAGTGCTATCCGGGACGGTCAAGAGACCCAGTACTTC. Translated: CSAIRDGQETQYF.

This clonotype has just a few counts. The chain couples TRBV3-1 to TRBJ1-3; D is ambiguous. Trimming shortened V by 8 bases and J by 3 bases, and 14 bases separated the two germline ends. The length of the CDR3 is 14 residues. Germline V gene lookup returns CDR1 LGHDT and CDR2 YNNKEL (reference sequence). In DNA, the CDR3 is TGTGCCAGCGCCACCGGCGGAATTGGAAACACCATATATTTT. It specifies CASATGGIGNTIYF.

This clonotype has more than one count but fewer than ten. The chain has TRBV5-1 and TRBJ2-7; TRBD1 matches 10 bases. J lost 9 bases, V lost 5 bases, and 14 bases had no gene match. This CDR3 region has 15 residues. CDR1 is SGHRS, CDR2 YFSETQ, per germline. The CDR3 DNA reads TGCGCCAGCAGGGCCGGGACAGGGGCAATCGATGGGCAGTACTTC. Its translation: CASRAGTGAIDGQYF.

V is TRBV12-3 or TRBV12-4 and J is TRBJ2-5, with TRBD2 as a possible D gene (7 bases). The V and J ends lost 5 bases and 7 bases respectively, with 14 bases between them. The CDR3 is 13 amino acids. The CDR3 spells CASSRGASGTQYF. The CDR3 DNA reads as TGTGCCAGCAGTCGGGGGGCTTCGGGGACCCAGTACTTC.

Ten or more counts support this clonotype. The chain has TRBV12-3 or TRBV12-4 and TRBJ2-1; D remains ambiguous. The CDR3 length is 13 residues. Trimming took off 6 bases at V and 6 bases at J, with 12 bases between the two ends. In DNA, the CDR3 is TGTGCCAGCAGCCGACGAAAACCCAATGAGCAGTTCTTC. It specifies CASSRRKPNEQFF.

This chain connects TRBV7-9 to TRBJ1-2; no definite D call. CDR3 length: 16 amino acids. CDR1 SEHNR and CDR2 FQNEAQ come from the germline V gene (reference sequence). Trimming removed 1 base from V and 4 bases from J, with 16 bases in between. This CDR3 is CASSLDLAGAVYGYTF. DNA of the CDR3: TGTGCCAGCAGCTTAGATCTAGCAGGAGCCGTCTATGGCTACACCTTC.

V usage is TRBV20-1 and J usage is TRBJ2-3; D is undetermined. The CDR3 sequence is 14 residues long. The V and J ends lost 7 bases and 5 bases respectively, with 19 bases between them. CDR1 is DFQATT, CDR2 SNEGSKA, per germline (reference sequence). The CDR3 nucleotides read TGCAGTGTCCCGCTAGGGTCGCTGGGAGATACGCAGTATTTT. This codes for CSVPLGSLGDTQYF.

The chain combines TRBV7-3 with TRBJ2-6; D is uncertain. This CDR3 is built from 16 residues. CDR1 SGHTA and CDR2 FQGTGA come from the germline V gene. With 5 bases removed from V and 7 bases from J, the gap between germline ends came to 18 bases. CDR3 nucleotide sequence: TGTGCCAGCAGCCCGGGTCCTCCCTCGAGAGCCAACGTCCTGACTTTC. Translating it yields CASSPGPPSRANVLTF.

The chain employs TRBV5-6 and TRBJ1-2; TRBD1 aligns across 11 bases. V lost 3 bases, J lost 4 bases, and 8 bases stayed unmatched. Germline V lookup: CDR1 SGHDT, CDR2 YYEEEE. The CDR3 covers 16 residues. The CDR3 coding sequence is TGTGCCAGCAGCTCCATTCCCGGGACAGGGGGCTATGGCTACACCTTC. Residues: CASSSIPGTGGYGYTF.

This clonotype came up a few times. The chain joins TRBV27 to TRBJ1-6; D gene unclear. This CDR3 comprises 15 residues. Per germline, CDR1 MNHEY and CDR2 SMNVEV (reference sequence). The germline V and J ends were trimmed by 0 bases and 5 bases, with 8 bases remaining between them. The CDR3 sequence is CASSLSDRNNSPLHF. The DNA of the CDR3 is TGTGCCAGCAGTTTATCCGACCGGAATAATTCACCCCTCCACTTT.

CDR3 nucleotides: TGTGCCAGCAGTTTTCGGGGCGGCTCTGGAAACACCATATATTTT. This encodes CASSFRGGSGNTIYF. The V and J genes are TRBV12-3 or TRBV12-4 and TRBJ1-3, with TRBD1 as a possible D gene (5 bases). The V end lost 3 bases, the J end lost 0 bases, and 9 bases lay between the germline ends. This CDR3 spans 15 amino acids.

The sample holds a few counts of this clonotype. CDR3 amino acids: CASSYSSGVGQPQHF. The CDR3 DNA reads TGTGCCAGCAGTTACTCTTCAGGGGTTGGACAGCCCCAGCATTTT. V usage is TRBV6-2 or TRBV6-3 and J usage is TRBJ1-5; possible D gene TRBD1, 6 bases. The CDR3 is 15 residues long. CDR1 and CDR2 (germline): MNHEY, SVGEGT. V lost 0 bases, J lost 7 bases, and 13 bases lay in between.

V is TRBV27 and J is TRBJ1-2; D possibly corresponds to TRBD1 (5 bases). Germline V lookup: CDR1 MNHEY, CDR2 SMNVEV (reference sequence). Trimming took 5 bases from V and 4 from J, leaving 17 bases between them. The CDR3 runs to 15 residues. CDR3 nucleotide sequence: TGTGCCAGCAGTGTCTCCGGGACTACAGTCTATGGCTACACCTTC. Protein product: CASSVSGTTVYGYTF.

The chain links TRBV11-3 to TRBJ1-6; TRBD1 matches at 7 bases. V shed 5 bases, J shed 10 bases, and the junction held 8 bases outside the gene matches. The germline V gene encodes CDR1 SGHNT and CDR2 YENEEA. The CDR3 is 14 amino acids. The CDR3 DNA follows: TGTGCCAGCAGCCCTGGGACAGTTCGGTCACCCCTCCACTTT. Amino acid sequence: CASSPGTVRSPLHF.

In its sample, this clonotype was seen many times. V is TRBV12-3 or TRBV12-4 and J is TRBJ2-3, with D hard to call. V lost 3 bases, J lost 0 bases, and 4 bases lay in between. This CDR3 comprises 13 residues. CDR3 sequence (DNA): TGTGCCAGCAGTTTCTTGAGCACAGATACGCAGTATTTT. Its protein product is CASSFLSTDTQYF.

The gene calls are TRBV5-1 and TRBJ2-3, with 10 bases matching TRBD1. V dropped 0 bases and J dropped 3; count of bases not matched to a gene: 4. The CDR3 runs to 16 residues. The V gene's germline CDR1 is SGHRS and CDR2 YFSETQ. In DNA form, the CDR3 reads TGCGCCAGCAGCTTGGGGACAGGGGGAGGGACAGATACGCAGTATTTT. Translating it yields CASSLGTGGGTDTQYF.

This CDR3 reads CASSIDSAAYQPQHF. The CDR3 DNA reads as TGTGCCAGTAGTATAGATTCAGCGGCTTATCAGCCCCAGCATTTT. This chain uses TRBV19 with TRBJ1-5, with no clear D. Trimming left V 0 bases short and J 5 bases short, with 11 bases between. CDR3 length equals 15 residues. CDR1 and CDR2 (germline): LNHDA, SQIVND (reference sequence).

This chain connects TRBV2 to TRBJ2-3, with 11 nucleotides matching TRBD1. The germline CDR1 and CDR2 sequences are SNHLY and FYNNEI. Trimming at V came to 10 bases and at J to 4 bases, leaving 7 bases not matched to a gene. The CDR3 consists of 14 residues. This chain's CDR3 is CATEPGQGADTQYF. As DNA, the CDR3 is TGTGCCACAGAACCGGGACAGGGGGCAGATACGCAGTATTTT.

The chain employs TRBV12-5 and TRBJ2-5, with 14 bases matching TRBD2. Germline V gives CDR1 LGHNT, CDR2 FRNRAP. This CDR3 region has 18 residues. Trimming cost V 3 bases and J 4 bases; bases outside gene matches: 10. The CDR3 region has the DNA TGTGCTAGTGGTTTCACACCCGGGACTAGCGGGAGTATAGAGACCCAGTACTTC. Protein sequence: CASGFTPGTSGSIETQYF.

This clonotype was counted ten times or more. The V call is TRBV4-2, the J call TRBJ2-1; TRBD2 matches at 10 bases. Germline V lookup: CDR1 LGHNA, CDR2 YNFKEQ. V trimming: 3 bases; J trimming: 3 bases; junction bases outside the gene matches: 11. This CDR3 comprises 18 residues. This chain's CDR3 is CASSQPSGGRTYYNEQFF. CDR3 DNA sequence: TGTGCCAGCAGCCAGCCTAGCGGGGGCCGCACCTACTACAATGAGCAGTTCTTC.